These 3 T cell receptor beta chains were all obtained from the same sample, sequenced in a study of blood T cell repertoires in COVID-19. Some clones are missing from TCRdb's copy, which holds only in-frame ones; the method was immunoSEQ multiplex PCR. The table records roughly 110,000 clones, around 83% of them present only once. The sequenced sample consisted of peripheral blood. The source of these receptors is a man in his 70s with acute or convalescent COVID-19.

The chain joins TRBV12-3 or TRBV12-4 to TRBJ1-1, with D perhaps matching TRBD1 (5 bases). CDR3 length: 12 residues. V was clipped by 6 bases and J by 5 bases, with 10 bases between them. This CDR3 reads CASRRRGTEAFF. The CDR3 DNA reads TGTGCCAGCAGGCGCCGGGGGACTGAAGCTTTCTTT.

V gene TRBV5-1 combines with J gene TRBJ2-6; 7 nucleotides line up with TRBD1. The CDR3 length is 18 residues. CDR1 and CDR2 from the germline V gene are SGHRS and YFSETQ. J was trimmed by 2 bases and V by 6 bases; bases with no gene match: 14. CDR3: CASNLRPGGRTGANVLTF. In DNA, the CDR3 is TGCGCCAGCAACCTGCGTCCAGGGGGAAGAACTGGGGCCAACGTCCTGACTTTC.

The V call is TRBV19, the J call TRBJ2-3, with D perhaps TRBD2 (6 bases). The CDR3 has 14 residues. Germline CDR1 is LNHDA and CDR2 is SQIVND (reference sequence). Deletions cut 1 base from V and 6 bases from J, with 11 bases between. As DNA, the CDR3 is TGTGCCAGTAGTATAGTGCCGGGGGAGGATACGCAGTATTTT. Amino acids: CASSIVPGEDTQYF.